The 24 T cell receptor beta chains below all came from one sample that was sequenced in a study of radiation and T cells in renal cell carcinoma. Only in-frame clones appear in the TCRdb table, and some are missing; sequencing was by immunoSEQ multiplex PCR. Among fewer than 80,000 clones listed, roughly 80% were seen once. Time point defined: blood 4 weeks post-SBRT, at nephrectomy. Treatment specified: 15 Gy SBRT to primary tumor, nephrectomy 4 weeks later. The sample was blood, taken from a patient whose treatment included radiotherapy and nephrectomy. Receptors originate from a woman in her sixties with renal cell carcinoma.

This clone was detected a few times. This sequence joins TRBV21-1 and TRBJ2-1; TRBD2, the table's D call, was not compared with the DNA. TRBV21-1 is annotated as a pseudogene. The CDR3 is 16 amino acids. CDR3 coding DNA: TGTGCCAGCACCATGAGACTAGCGGGAGGGAATTATGAGCAGTTCTTC. It encodes CASTMRLAGGNYEQFF.

The rearrangement uses TRBV28 and TRBJ2-1, with unresolved D. V was cut by 3 bases and J by 7 bases, with 4 bases left in between. This CDR3 has 11 amino acids. Germline V gene data show CDR1 as MDHEN and CDR2 as SYDVKM. For the CDR3, the DNA is TGTGCCAGCAGTTTGAGGAATGAGCAGTTCTTC. Translation: CASSLRNEQFF. Full variable domain (remainder filled in from reference TRBV28 and TRBJ2-1): DVKVTQSSRYLVKRTGEKVFLECVQDMDHENMFWYRQDPGLGLRLIYFSYDVKMKEKGDIPEGYSVSREKKERFSLILESASTNQTSMYLCASSLRNEQFFGPGTRLTVL.

Worth noting for this clone: One end of the junction fails to match germline, which may point to a read error. The genes are TRBV7-7 and TRBJ1-5; 7 bases fit TRBD1. This CDR3 comprises 15 residues. Germline loops: CDR1 SSHAT, CDR2 FNYEAQ (reference sequence). CDR3 region: CASSLMGQPNQPQHF. CDR3 DNA sequence: TGTGCTAGCAGCTTAATGGGACAGCCCAATCAGCCCCAGCATTTT.

V and J are TRBV7-6 and TRBJ2-1; D tentatively fits TRBD1 or TRBD2 (6 bases each). This CDR3 comprises 14 residues. The V and J ends lost 1 base and 8 bases respectively, with 12 bases between them. Germline values: CDR1 SGHVS, CDR2 FNYEAQ. In DNA, the CDR3 is TGTGCCAGCAGCTTAGAGGGGGGATGGGATGAGCAGTTCTTC. Encoded protein: CASSLEGGWDEQFF.

This clone has just a few counts. The genes are TRBV5-8 and TRBJ1-2; no definite D call. Trimming left V 5 bases short and J 7 bases short, with 9 bases between. The CDR3 sequence is 11 residues long. Germline-derived CDR1 and CDR2 are SGHTS and YDEGEE. The CDR3 nucleotides are TGTGCCAGCAGGCGGGGTGGTGGCTACACCTTC. Encoded protein: CASRRGGGYTF.

The chain links TRBV5-1 to TRBJ1-1; maybe TRBD1 (6 bases). V lost 5 bases to trimming and J lost 4 bases, with 15 bases between them. The germline CDR1 and CDR2 sequences are SGHRS and YFSETQ. CDR3 length equals 14 residues. In nucleotides, the CDR3 is TGCGCCAGCAGAGGGGGGGGGCGATCCACTGAAGCTTTCTTT. Its translation: CASRGGGRSTEAFF.

This clone was picked up one time. The rearrangement links TRBV2 to TRBJ1-4; TRBD1 aligns across 8 bases. CDR1 and CDR2 from the germline V gene are SNHLY and FYNNEI. The junction had 8 bases not matched to a gene; V was cut back by 9 bases and J by 8 bases. The CDR3 is 13 amino acids. DNA for the CDR3: TGTGCCAGAGAGGACAGGGAGAAGGAAAAACTGTTTTTT. Its protein is CAREDREKEKLFF.

A few counts support this clone. The chain links TRBV10-3 to TRBJ2-7; 7 bases align to TRBD2. The length of the CDR3 is 12 residues. Germline assignment: CDR1 ENHRY and CDR2 SYGVKD. V lost 8 bases and J lost 5; bases outside the gene matches: 6. The CDR3 reads CAIGRGGDEQYF. The CDR3 bases are TGTGCCATCGGGAGGGGAGGCGACGAGCAGTACTTC.

The chain employs TRBV5-1 and TRBJ2-5, with 9 nucleotides matching TRBD1. V gave up 4 bases and J gave up 3 bases; unmatched junction bases: 1. Germline loops: CDR1 SGHRS, CDR2 YFSETQ. The CDR3 has 13 residues. The chain's CDR3 is CASSRTGEETQYF. The CDR3 DNA reads as TGCGCCAGCAGCAGGACAGGGGAAGAGACCCAGTACTTC.

The chain uses TRBV6-6 and TRBJ2-3, with D unclear. The germline gives CDR1 MNHNY, CDR2 SVGAGI (reference sequence). This CDR3 has 12 amino acids. The V end lost 6 bases, the J end lost 1 base, and 5 bases lay between the germline ends. The CDR3 loop reads CASSLRTDTQYF. The CDR3 DNA sequence: TGTGCCAGCAGCTTACGCACAGATACGCAGTATTTT.

This sequence joins TRBV5-1 and TRBJ1-3; D might be TRBD1 (6 bases). This CDR3 contains 17 residues. In germline, CDR1 is SGHRS, CDR2 YFSETQ. The V gene lost 1 base and the J gene lost 8 bases, with 22 bases spanning the gap. CDR3: CASSLNPSGRGRDTIYF. The CDR3 DNA follows: TGCGCCAGCAGCTTGAACCCTTCGGGGAGGGGGAGAGACACCATATATTTT.

The J gene is TRBJ1-4, the V gene TRBV6-6, with a weak D call TRBD1 (6 bases). This CDR3 is 13 amino acids long. The germline V gene encodes CDR1 MNHNY and CDR2 SVGAGI (reference sequence). V was shortened by 5 bases and J by 10 bases, with 14 bases between the two germline ends. The CDR3 coding sequence is TGTGCCAGCAGTCAGCACAGGGATGGAAAACTGTTTTTT. It codes for CASSQHRDGKLFF.

This clone has just one count. The chain joins TRBV5-4 to TRBJ2-1, with D possibly matching TRBD1 (5 bases). The V end was cut by 0 bases, the J end by 0 bases, with 10 bases between. The CDR3 extends over 16 amino acids. CDR1 is SGHNT and CDR2 is YYREEE in the germline V gene (reference sequence). The CDR3 loop reads CASSLGDSGSYNEQFF. In DNA, the CDR3 is TGTGCCAGCAGCTTGGGAGACAGTGGCTCCTACAATGAGCAGTTCTTC.

The chain links TRBV4-3 to TRBJ2-7; D uncertain. The germline gives CDR1 LGHNA, CDR2 YSLEER. This CDR3 spans 15 amino acids. Trimming pared 0 bases from V and 4 bases from J, leaving 13 bases between. The chain's CDR3 is CASSQDHSFLYEQYF. The CDR3 nucleotides read TGCGCCAGCAGCCAAGATCACAGTTTCCTATACGAGCAGTACTTC.

The CDR3 loop is CASSYRGTGGELFF. CDR3 nucleotide sequence: TGTGCCAGCAGTTACAGGGGGACAGGCGGGGAGCTGTTTTTT. This chain connects TRBV6-5 to TRBJ2-2; 8 bases line up with TRBD1. CDR1 and CDR2 from the germline V gene are MNHEY and SVGAGI. CDR3 length: 14 amino acids. V lost 2 bases and J lost 7; bases outside the gene matches: 3.

This chain joins TRBV7-2 and TRBJ2-3, with TRBD2 matching over 10 bases. This CDR3 has 17 amino acids. The ends lost 0 bases at V and 1 base at J; junction bases unmatched: 4. The germline CDR1 and CDR2 sequences are SGHTA and FQGNSA. CDR3 sequence reads: CASSLAQGTSGTDTQYF. The CDR3 DNA follows: TGTGCCAGCAGCTTAGCGCAGGGGACTAGCGGCACAGATACGCAGTATTTT.

The chain couples TRBV7-2 to TRBJ2-1, with TRBD1 identical over 9 bases. CDR1 is SGHTA, CDR2 FQGNSA, per germline. The CDR3 is 16 residues long. V gave up 2 bases and J gave up 10 bases; unmatched junction bases: 12. This chain's CDR3 is CASSLFSGTGQNEQFF. CDR3 DNA: TGTGCCAGCAGCTTATTTTCGGGGACAGGGCAGAACGAGCAGTTCTTC.

The J gene is TRBJ2-1, the V gene TRBV5-4; D unclear. V was shortened by 1 base and J by 0 bases, with 8 bases between the two germline ends. The CDR3 is 15 residues long. Looked up from germline, CDR1 is SGHNT and CDR2 is YYREEE (reference sequence). In nucleotides, the CDR3 is TGTGCCAGCAGCTTGTTGGCGAGCTCCTACAATGAGCAGTTCTTC. It is translated as CASSLLASSYNEQFF. Full variable domain (remainder filled in from reference TRBV5-4 and TRBJ2-1): ETGVTQSPTHLIKTRGQQVTLRCSSQSGHNTVSWYQQALGQGPQFIFQYYREEENGRGNFPPRFSGLQFPNYSSELNVNALELDDSALYLCASSLLASSYNEQFFGPGTRLTVL.

The rearrangement links TRBV7-6 to TRBJ1-3; unclear D gene. V shed 3 bases and J shed 2 bases, with 14 bases lying between them. Per germline, CDR1 SGHVS and CDR2 FNYEAQ. The length of the CDR3 is 16 residues. The DNA of the CDR3 is TGTGCCAGCAGCTTGGCTTCGCCGAGAACTGGAAACACCATATATTTT. Its protein product is CASSLASPRTGNTIYF.

The V gene is TRBV15, the J gene TRBJ1-3; maybe TRBD1 (6 bases). Germline CDR1 LNHNV, CDR2 YYDKDF (reference sequence). The V and J ends lost 0 bases and 3 bases respectively, with 9 bases between them. This CDR3 has 15 amino acids. The CDR3 sequence is CATSRDRGVGNTIYF. As DNA, the CDR3 is TGTGCCACCAGCAGAGACAGGGGTGTTGGAAACACCATATATTTT.

In DNA, the CDR3 is TGTGCCAGCAGTTACCCCGGGGGGGCTCAGCCCCAGCATTTT. Protein: CASSYPGGAQPQHF. J is TRBJ1-5 and V is TRBV6-6, with D tentatively TRBD1 (6 bases). The germline V gene has CDR1 MNHNY and CDR2 SVGAGI (reference sequence). The CDR3 contains 14 residues. V lost 2 bases, J lost 6 bases, and 11 bases lay in between.

The chain has TRBV9 and TRBJ1-5; 7 bases are a match to TRBD1. V lost 0 bases, J lost 0 bases, and 0 bases stayed unmatched. CDR1 is SGDLS, CDR2 YYNGEE, per germline. This CDR3 spans 15 amino acids. In DNA, the CDR3 is TGTGCCAGCAGCGTAGGACAGGGTAGCAATCAGCCCCAGCATTTT. It codes for CASSVGQGSNQPQHF.

The V call is TRBV5-4, the J call TRBJ2-3; 7 nucleotides match TRBD1. This CDR3 has 14 residues. V shed 3 bases, J shed 6 bases, and the junction held 7 bases outside the gene matches. Germline-derived CDR1 and CDR2 are SGHNT and YYREEE (reference sequence). The CDR3 DNA is TGTGCCAGCAGCTCGGGACAGATCTTGGATACGCAGTATTTT. Its translation is CASSSGQILDTQYF.

The J gene is TRBJ1-2, the V gene TRBV30, with TRBD1 matching 7 bases. Per germline, CDR1 GTSNPN and CDR2 SVGIG (reference sequence). V lost 4 bases, J lost 0 bases, and 5 bases stayed unmatched. This CDR3 region has 14 residues. CDR3 loop: CAWTRTGSNYGYTF. CDR3 DNA sequence: TGTGCCTGGACCCGGACAGGTTCTAACTATGGCTACACCTTC.